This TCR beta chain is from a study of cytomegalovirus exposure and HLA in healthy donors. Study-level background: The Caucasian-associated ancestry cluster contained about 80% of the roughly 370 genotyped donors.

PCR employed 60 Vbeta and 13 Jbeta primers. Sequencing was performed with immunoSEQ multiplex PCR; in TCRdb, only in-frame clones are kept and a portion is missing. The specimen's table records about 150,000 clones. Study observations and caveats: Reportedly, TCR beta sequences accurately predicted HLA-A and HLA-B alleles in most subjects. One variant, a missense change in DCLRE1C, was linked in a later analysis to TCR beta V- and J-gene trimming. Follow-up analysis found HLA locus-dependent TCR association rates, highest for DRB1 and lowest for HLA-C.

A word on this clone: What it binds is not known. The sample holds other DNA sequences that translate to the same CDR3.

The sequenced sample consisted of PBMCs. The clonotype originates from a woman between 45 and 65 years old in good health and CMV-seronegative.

The CDR3 DNA reads TGTGCCAGCAGCCAGGGGGGCACCGGGGAGCTGTTTTTT. This translates into CASSQGGTGELFF. This rearrangement joins TRBV7-9 to TRBJ2-2; possibly TRBD1 for D (7 bases). Germline CDR1 is SEHNR and CDR2 is FQNEAQ (reference sequence). The CDR3 length is 13 residues. V gave up 5 bases and J gave up 4 bases, with 8 bases separating them.